Following are 17 T cell receptor beta chains from one sample sequenced in a study of blood T cell repertoires in COVID-19. Sequenced by immunoSEQ multiplex PCR; TCRdb stores in-frame clones only, minus some. The table shows about 290,000 clones, with roughly 89% occurring only once. The sample was PBMCs or T cells enriched from blood (not recorded which). All receptors come from a woman between 40 and 55 years old who had recovered from COVID-19.

This chain links TRBV18 with TRBJ1-2, with D tentatively TRBD1 (6 bases). The CDR3 is made up of 16 amino acids. Germline lookup yields CDR1 KGHSH and CDR2 LQKENI. Trimming pared 3 bases from V and 2 bases from J, leaving 16 bases between. The CDR3 region is CASSPFEYRANYGYTF. In nucleotides, the CDR3 is TGTGCCAGCTCACCGTTTGAATACAGGGCAAACTATGGCTACACCTTC. The whole variable domain, filled in from reference TRBV18 and TRBJ1-2, reads NAGVMQNPRHLVRRRGQEARLRCSPMKGHSHVYWYRQLPEEGLKFMVYLQKENIIDESGMPKERFSAEFPKEGPSILRIQQVVRGDSAAYFCASSPFEYRANYGYTFGSGTRLTVV.

V gene TRBV30 combines with J gene TRBJ2-7; the D gene is possibly TRBD2 (6 bases). The germline V and J ends were trimmed by 2 bases and 3 bases, with 11 bases remaining between them. CDR1 is GTSNPN and CDR2 is SVGIG in the germline V gene (reference sequence). The CDR3 has 13 amino acids. The CDR3 DNA sequence: TGTGCCTGGAGTTCAGCGGGCGGCTACGAGCAGTACTTC. Its translation: CAWSSAGGYEQYF.

For this clone: One junction end does not reproduce the germline sequence, and a read error may be involved. The gene calls are TRBV9 and TRBJ1-1; D is unclear. Germline V gene data show CDR1 as SGDLS and CDR2 as YYNGEE. The CDR3 runs 14 residues. CDR3 in DNA: TGTGCCAGCAGCGTAGAGAGAGAAGTCACTGGAGCTTTCTTT. Residues: CASSVEREVTGAFF.

The V gene is TRBV7-9, the J gene TRBJ1-5; D perhaps matches TRBD1 (5 bases). There are 15 residues in the CDR3. Trimming cost V 5 bases and J 0 bases, with 11 bases left between them. CDR1 is SEHNR and CDR2 is FQNEAQ in the germline V gene (reference sequence). CDR3 in DNA: TGTGCCAGCAGCCCCGGACAAAATAGCAATCAGCCCCAGCATTTT. It encodes CASSPGQNSNQPQHF.

This clone came up once. The chain recombines TRBV18 with TRBJ2-3; 8 bases fit TRBD1. Germline assignment: CDR1 KGHSH and CDR2 LQKENI. J gave up 11 bases and V 6 bases, and 25 bases lay outside the gene matches. The CDR3 has 18 amino acids. The CDR3 spells CASSPTLTGTGEGVGQYF. CDR3 nucleotides: TGTGCCAGCTCCCCAACCCTCACCGGGACAGGTGAAGGGGTTGGGCAGTATTTT.

V is TRBV15 and J is TRBJ1-1, with D hard to call. The CDR3 is 13 residues long. V was trimmed by 6 bases and J by 1 base, leaving 9 bases between them. CDR1 is LNHNV and CDR2 is YYDKDF in the germline V gene (reference sequence). CDR3 amino acids: CATRNQWNTEAFF. Written as DNA, the CDR3 is TGTGCCACCAGGAACCAGTGGAACACTGAAGCTTTCTTT. Based on the CDR3 plus reference TRBV15 and TRBJ1-1, the full variable domain is DAMVIQNPRYQVTQFGKPVTLSCSQTLNHNVMYWYQQKSSQAPKLLFHYYDKDFNNEADTPDNFQSRRPNTSFCFLDIRSPGLGDTAMYLCATRNQWNTEAFFGQGTRLTVV.

The chain combines TRBV27 with TRBJ1-3, with TRBD1 identical over 7 bases. Germline values: CDR1 MNHEY, CDR2 SMNVEV (reference sequence). With 5 bases clipped from V and 4 bases from J, the junction kept 5 bases outside the gene matches. The CDR3 sequence is 14 residues long. CDR3 sequence: CASSPRGHGNTIYF. CDR3 DNA: TGTGCCAGCAGTCCGAGGGGGCACGGAAACACCATATATTTT.

The chain recombines TRBV19 with TRBJ1-1, with TRBD1 identical over 8 bases. The V and J ends lost 5 bases and 7 bases, in that order; junction bases with no gene match: 12. CDR3 length: 15 residues. Germline CDR1 is LNHDA and CDR2 is SQIVND (reference sequence). The CDR3 protein is CASSRQGLQTNEAFF. The CDR3 region has the DNA TGTGCCAGTAGTCGACAGGGGCTACAAACGAATGAAGCTTTCTTT.

This clone was seen more than once but under ten times. The gene calls are TRBV5-6 and TRBJ2-7, with 7 bases identical to TRBD2. Germline V gives CDR1 SGHDT, CDR2 YYEEEE. This CDR3 is built from 15 residues. V was clipped by 4 bases and J by 0 bases; unmatched bases: 7. As DNA, the CDR3 is TGTGCCAGCAGCGCCTCACTAGCGAGCTCCTACGAGCAGTACTTC. The encoded protein is CASSASLASSYEQYF.

This clone was observed a handful of times. The chain couples TRBV7-2 to TRBJ1-4; 9 bases line up with TRBD1. Losses at the gene ends were 5 bases for V and 8 bases for J; bases not matched to a gene: 9. CDR1 SGHTA and CDR2 FQGNSA come from the germline V gene. This CDR3 is built from 15 residues. CDR3 in DNA: TGTGCCAGCAGCCCTTCCGGGACAGGGTGGGAAAAACTGTTTTTT. It is translated as CASSPSGTGWEKLFF.

The chain recombines TRBV2 with TRBJ1-1; the D is unclear. Per germline, CDR1 SNHLY and CDR2 FYNNEI. This CDR3 region has 13 residues. V lost 6 bases, J lost 7 bases, and 15 bases lay in between. The CDR3 is CASSLITSGEAFF. CDR3 DNA: TGTGCCAGCAGCCTCATAACATCAGGTGAAGCTTTCTTT.

V gene TRBV19 combines with J gene TRBJ1-2, with 10 bases aligning to TRBD1. Germline CDR1 and CDR2: LNHDA and SQIVND (reference sequence). V lost 6 bases and J lost 7; bases outside the gene matches: 11. This CDR3 contains 15 residues. The CDR3 sequence is CASSLGQGSFFGYTF. CDR3 in DNA: TGTGCCAGTAGCCTGGGACAGGGGTCTTTTTTTGGCTACACCTTC. Supplemented by reference TRBV19 and TRBJ1-2, the full variable domain reads DGGITQSPKYLFRKEGQNVTLSCEQNLNHDAMYWYRQDPGQGLRLIYYSQIVNDFQKGDIAEGYSVSREKKESFPLTVTSAQKNPTAFYLCASSLGQGSFFGYTFGSGTRLTVV.

The count of this clone is one. The chain is built from TRBV7-2 and TRBJ2-2; possibly TRBD1 for D (6 bases). Germline CDR1 is SGHTA and CDR2 is FQGNSA. CDR3 length equals 14 residues. V was shortened by 8 bases and J by 7 bases, with 17 bases between the two germline ends. CDR3 in DNA: TGTGCCAGCTGTGCTCAGGGGTTCTACGGGGAGCTGTTTTTT. Its translation: CASCAQGFYGELFF.

The CDR3 DNA reads as TGCGCCAGCAGCTTGGTTGGGGCTAGTAAACAAGAGACCCAGTACTTC. It codes for CASSLVGASKQETQYF. The V call is TRBV5-1, the J call TRBJ2-5; TRBD1 might be the D (5 bases). There are 16 residues in the CDR3. Germline lookup yields CDR1 SGHRS and CDR2 YFSETQ. The V and J ends lost 0 bases and 2 bases respectively, with 14 bases between them. Using reference TRBV5-1 and TRBJ2-5 for the parts outside the CDR3, the full variable domain is KAGVTQTPRYLIKTRGQQVTLSCSPISGHRSVSWYQQTPGQGLQFLFEYFSETQRNKGNFPGRFSGRQFSNSRSEMNVSTLELGDSALYLCASSLVGASKQETQYFGPGTRLLVL.

The chain has TRBV25-1 and TRBJ1-1; 9 positions match TRBD1. The CDR3 runs 13 residues. Germline CDR1 MGHDK, CDR2 SYGVNS. J lost 11 bases, V lost 5 bases, and 9 bases had no gene match. CDR3 nucleotides: TGTGCCAGCAGTCCGGGACAGGGAGGTTGGGCTTTCTTT. Amino acids: CASSPGQGGWAFF.

This sequence joins TRBV7-2 and TRBJ2-3; D is uncertain. This CDR3 has 16 residues. V was pared by 1 base and J by 0 bases, with 11 bases between. Germline V gives CDR1 SGHTA, CDR2 FQGNSA. This CDR3 is CASSLVSTTSTDTQYF. DNA for the CDR3: TGTGCCAGCAGCTTAGTATCTACTACTAGCACAGATACGCAGTATTTT.

The chain couples TRBV6-5 to TRBJ2-2; D may be TRBD1 (6 bases). Between the trimmed V and J ends, which lost 6 bases and 6 bases, there was a span of 17 bases. CDR3 length: 15 residues. Per the germline V gene, CDR1 is MNHEY and CDR2 is SVGAGI. The CDR3 region has the DNA TGTGCCAGCAGACAAATACCTACAGGGTCCGGGGAGCTGTTTTTT. As protein: CASRQIPTGSGELFF.